The 9 T cell receptor beta chains reported below all come from one sample, sequenced in a study of sequential checkpoint blockade in melanoma. The treatment: randomized to nivolumab then ipilimumab (arm A) or the reverse (arm B). The method was immunoSEQ multiplex PCR; TCRdb's version includes in-frame clones alone and lacks a portion of them. The sample carries around 5,000 clones, about 30% recorded once. Sequencing used tumor tissue (inferred from file names), obtained from a patient given nivolumab and ipilimumab in sequence. The receptors were gathered from a human donor with melanoma.

Within the sample, this clone is medium-sized. V is TRBV15 and J is TRBJ1-4; D not certain. V dropped 1 base and J dropped 6 bases, with 12 bases sitting between them. Germline V gene data show CDR1 as LNHNV and CDR2 as YYDKDF (reference sequence). The CDR3 contains 15 residues. The CDR3 loop reads CATSRVGNTHEKLFF. The CDR3 DNA reads TGTGCCACCAGCAGAGTCGGGAACACCCATGAAAAACTGTTTTTT.

The CDR3 DNA is TGTGCCTGGAGCCGACAGGGGGACACTGAAGCTTTCTTT. The encoded protein is CAWSRQGDTEAFF. J is TRBJ1-1 and V is TRBV30, with 9 bases lining up with TRBD1. This CDR3 region has 13 residues. Trimming cost V 3 bases and J 3 bases; bases outside gene matches: 2. Germline V gene data show CDR1 as GTSNPN and CDR2 as SVGIG (reference sequence).

The V gene is TRBV14, the J gene TRBJ1-2, with D maybe TRBD1 (5 bases). V was trimmed by 8 bases and J by 4 bases, leaving 17 bases between them. The V gene's germline CDR1 is SGHDN and CDR2 FVKESK. This CDR3 region has 14 residues. DNA for the CDR3: TGTGCCAGCCCGACTACGGGGGAGGGCTATGGCTACACCTTC. Residues: CASPTTGEGYGYTF. Full variable domain (rest looked up from reference TRBV14 and TRBJ1-2): EAGVTQFPSHSVIEKGQTVTLRCDPISGHDNLYWYRRVMGKEIKFLLHFVKESKQDESGMPNNRFLAERTGGTYSTLKVQPAELEDSGVYFCASPTTGEGYGYTFGSGTRLTVV.

This clone is medium-sized (0.01 to 0.1%) in the sample. V usage is TRBV4-1 and J usage is TRBJ1-6, with D possibly matching TRBD1 (6 bases). Germline CDR1 is MGHRA and CDR2 is YSYEKL. Trimming shortened V by 4 bases and J by 4 bases, and 11 bases separated the two germline ends. The CDR3 extends over 15 amino acids. The CDR3 sequence is CASSPPGAYNSPLHF. DNA for the CDR3: TGCGCCAGCAGCCCCCCAGGGGCGTATAATTCACCCCTCCACTTT.

This clone has just a few counts. The rearrangement links TRBV6-8 to TRBJ2-5, with D perhaps being TRBD1 or TRBD2 (6 bases each). CDR1 and CDR2 (germline): MNHGY, SAAAGT. The V end lost 4 bases, the J end lost 4 bases, and 13 bases lay between the germline ends. The CDR3 totals 14 residues. The CDR3 sequence: CASSFLGGRETQYF. The CDR3 bases are TGTGCCAGCAGTTTCCTAGGGGGGAGAGAGACCCAGTACTTC.

The chain has TRBV6-8 and TRBJ2-1; no clear D. CDR3 length: 13 amino acids. Trimming removed 5 bases at V and 4 bases at J, with 9 bases between. Germline values: CDR1 MNHGY, CDR2 SAAAGT. Written as DNA, the CDR3 is TGTGCCAGCAGTAACGACGGATACAATGAGCAGTTCTTC. This sequence encodes CASSNDGYNEQFF.

This chain joins TRBV11-3 and TRBJ1-4, with D maybe TRBD1 (6 bases). The CDR3 runs 15 residues. The germline gives CDR1 SGHNT, CDR2 YENEEA. The V gene lost 4 bases and the J gene lost 7 bases, with 16 bases spanning the gap. This CDR3 reads CASSWREGGGEKLFF. The DNA for the CDR3 is TGTGCCAGCAGCTGGCGGGAGGGGGGTGGTGAAAAACTGTTTTTT.

This clone was counted many times. X is used for the amino acid whose nucleotide is unread or ambiguous. The V call is TRBV9, the J call TRBJ1-6, with D possibly TRBD1 on 6 matching bases. Germline loops: CDR1 SGDLS, CDR2 YYNGEE. This CDR3 region has 16 residues. V lost 5 bases to trimming and J lost 6 bases, with 18 bases between them. The CDR3 is CASSXRGGTTNSPLHF. CDR3 nucleotides: TGTGCCAGCAGTGAMCGGGGGGGGACAACTAATTCACCCCTCCACTTT.

V is TRBV11-3 and J is TRBJ2-5; the D gene could be TRBD1 or TRBD2 (5 bases each). Trimming removed 3 bases from V and 5 bases from J, with 13 bases in between. This CDR3 region has 14 residues. CDR1 and CDR2 (germline): SGHNT, YENEEA. The CDR3 coding sequence is TGTGCCAGCAGCTTTTCCGGGGCCAGGGAGACCCAGTACTTC. Translated, it gives CASSFSGARETQYF.